What follows are 28 T cell receptor beta chains derived from one specimen sequenced in a study of OX40 agonist ivuxolimab in advanced cancers. Measured with immunoSEQ multiplex PCR; TCRdb has only the in-frame clones, and not every one. This table has under 75,000 clones, around 82% appearing once. This material consisted of CD4+ or CD8+ T cells sorted from blood, taken in a trial of the OX40 agonist ivuxolimab. These receptors all come from an adult with an advanced solid tumor such as melanoma, head and neck, liver or kidney cancer.

This chain joins TRBV10-1 and TRBJ2-7; 10 nucleotides agree with TRBD2. Germline V gene data show CDR1 as WNHNN and CDR2 as SYGVQD (reference sequence). The CDR3 is made up of 15 amino acids. The V segment lost 2 bases and the J segment 4 bases; nucleotides outside the gene matches: 5. The CDR3 DNA follows: TGCGCCAGCAGTGAGATCCTAGCGGGGGAGTACGAGCAGTACTTC. It codes for CASSEILAGEYEQYF.

V is TRBV6-5 and J is TRBJ2-1; maybe TRBD2 (6 bases). The V end lost 2 bases, the J end lost 10 bases, and 12 bases lay between the germline ends. CDR1 is MNHEY, CDR2 SVGAGI, per germline. The CDR3 covers 13 residues. CDR3 nucleotide sequence: TGTGCCAGCAGTTACGGAGGGCTATGGGAGCAGTTCTTC. This gives the protein CASSYGGLWEQFF.

The rearrangement links TRBV7-2 to TRBJ1-3; no definite D call. Looked up from germline, CDR1 is SGHTA and CDR2 is FQGNSA. V dropped 5 bases and J dropped 4 bases, with 18 bases sitting between them. This CDR3 comprises 16 residues. In nucleotides, the CDR3 is TGTGCCAGCAGCCTGAGGGAGGCCGGGGTCGGAAACACCATATATTTT. Residues: CASSLREAGVGNTIYF.

This clone was seen a handful of times. The chain employs TRBV7-9 and TRBJ1-2; D ambiguous. From germline, CDR1 is SEHNR and CDR2 FQNEAQ (reference sequence). This CDR3 contains 14 residues. V lost 5 bases to trimming and J lost 6 bases, with 16 bases between them. The CDR3 DNA reads TGTGCCAGCAGCCCCAAAATCCCAAGCCATGGCTACACCTTC. It is translated as CASSPKIPSHGYTF.

This sequence joins TRBV5-6 and TRBJ2-3, with a weak D call TRBD2 (5 bases). The germline V gene encodes CDR1 SGHDT and CDR2 YYEEEE. The CDR3 has 13 amino acids. Trimming removed 1 base from V and 5 bases from J, with 8 bases in between. The CDR3 sequence is CASSLREGDTQYF. The CDR3 region has the DNA TGTGCCAGCAGCTTGCGGGAAGGAGATACGCAGTATTTT.

J is TRBJ1-2 and V is TRBV4-1; tentative D call: TRBD1 (5 bases). Per germline, CDR1 MGHRA and CDR2 YSYEKL. Deletions cut 2 bases from V and 5 bases from J, with 18 bases between. The CDR3 has 16 residues. CDR3: CASSQFGGGMVYGYTF. DNA for the CDR3: TGCGCCAGCAGCCAATTTGGGGGGGGAATGGTATATGGCTACACCTTC.

J is TRBJ2-3 and V is TRBV5-1, with D uncertain. The CDR3 covers 15 residues. Germline-derived CDR1 and CDR2 are SGHRS and YFSETQ. V lost 0 bases, J lost 0 bases, and 8 bases lay in between. Here the CDR3 reads CASSLDGGSTDTQYF. The CDR3, as DNA: TGCGCCAGCAGCTTGGACGGCGGAAGCACAGATACGCAGTATTTT.

The chain is built from TRBV7-2 and TRBJ2-3; 14 positions match TRBD2. The CDR3 runs to 18 residues. Trimming removed 0 bases from V and 0 bases from J; junction bases left unmatched: 2. Germline-derived CDR1 and CDR2 are SGHTA and FQGNSA. Here the CDR3 DNA reads TGTGCCAGCAGCTTAGCGGGACTAGCGGGGGCCAGCACAGATACGCAGTATTTT. Translation: CASSLAGLAGASTDTQYF.

There are a few counts of this clone. This chain joins TRBV6-1 and TRBJ1-1; D is possibly TRBD1 (5 bases). Germline V gene data show CDR1 as MNHNS and CDR2 as SASEGT. The CDR3 covers 15 residues. Between the trimmed V and J ends, which lost 7 bases and 0 bases, there was a span of 15 bases. This CDR3 is CASIYRQSMNTEAFF. CDR3 sequence (DNA): TGTGCCAGCATATATAGACAGAGCATGAACACTGAAGCTTTCTTT.

This clone was observed a few times. The chain combines TRBV19 with TRBJ2-3, with TRBD2 identical over 10 bases. The J segment lost 10 bases and the V segment lost 8 bases, leaving 9 bases of the junction unmatched. There are 13 residues in the CDR3. Germline V gene lookup returns CDR1 LNHDA and CDR2 SQIVND (reference sequence). The CDR3 DNA follows: TGTGCCAGTGGGGCTAGCGGGGGAGGAGCGCAGTATTTT. The encoded protein is CASGASGGGAQYF.

The sample holds a few counts of this clone. This sample also contains other DNA sequences that code for the same CDR3. This sequence joins TRBV6-6 and TRBJ1-4, with a possible D match to TRBD1 (6 bases). The CDR3 length is 14 residues. V was cut by 4 bases and J by 5 bases, with 11 bases left in between. CDR1 is MNHNY, CDR2 SVGAGI, per germline (reference sequence). The chain's CDR3 is CASSSGQLNEKLFF. The CDR3 DNA follows: TGTGCCAGCAGTTCAGGACAGTTAAATGAAAAACTGTTTTTT.

This chain connects TRBV19 to TRBJ1-3, with 9 bases aligning to TRBD1. Trimming cost V 5 bases and J 0 bases; bases outside gene matches: 11. Per germline, CDR1 LNHDA and CDR2 SQIVND (reference sequence). The CDR3 has 18 amino acids. The chain's CDR3 is CASSSLRGTGNSGNTIYF. The CDR3 DNA follows: TGTGCCAGTAGTTCCCTCAGGGGGACAGGGAACTCTGGAAACACCATATATTTT.

V usage is TRBV18 and J usage is TRBJ1-5; D is uncertain. Germline values: CDR1 KGHSH, CDR2 LQKENI. V was cut by 6 bases and J by 5 bases, with 11 bases left in between. This CDR3 contains 13 residues. The DNA for the CDR3 is TGTGCCAGCTCCCCAAGCATAGATCAGCCCCAGCATTTT. Protein: CASSPSIDQPQHF.

The rearrangement links TRBV4-1 to TRBJ2-1; 8 nucleotides agree with TRBD2. This CDR3 is built from 16 residues. V lost 0 bases and J lost 9; bases outside the gene matches: 10. In germline, CDR1 is MGHRA, CDR2 YSYEKL. As DNA, the CDR3 is TGCGCCAGCAGCCAAGAGGAGACGGGGGGGCTCAGTGAGCAGTTCTTC. Translation gives CASSQEETGGLSEQFF.

J is TRBJ1-5 and V is TRBV30, with a tentative D call TRBD1 (5 bases). Per germline, CDR1 GTSNPN and CDR2 SVGIG (reference sequence). Trimming pared 4 bases from V and 4 bases from J, leaving 11 bases between. CDR3 length: 13 residues. DNA for the CDR3: TGTGCCTGGAAGTTACAGGAAAATCAGCCCCAGCATTTT. Protein product: CAWKLQENQPQHF.

V is TRBV13 and J is TRBJ2-2; no clear D. Germline V gene data show CDR1 as PRHDT and CDR2 as FYEKMQ (reference sequence). V lost 6 bases and J lost 6, with 20 bases in between. This CDR3 has 16 residues. CDR3 region: CASSVRPHRAPGELFF. For the CDR3, the DNA is TGTGCCAGCAGTGTAAGGCCCCACCGGGCTCCCGGGGAGCTGTTTTTT.

The count of this clone is one. The chain employs TRBV2 and TRBJ1-4; D remains ambiguous. V gave up 1 base and J gave up 4 bases, with 7 bases separating them. The CDR3 is 14 residues long. Germline assignment: CDR1 SNHLY and CDR2 FYNNEI. This CDR3 is CASSEVGLNEKLFF. The CDR3 region has the DNA TGTGCCAGCAGTGAAGTAGGTCTTAATGAAAAACTGTTTTTT. Using reference TRBV2 and TRBJ1-4 for the parts outside the CDR3, the full variable domain is EPEVTQTPSHQVTQMGQEVILRCVPISNHLYFYWYRQILGQKVEFLVSFYNNEISEKSEIFDDQFSVERPDGSNFTLKIRSTKLEDSAMYFCASSEVGLNEKLFFGSGTQLSVL.

V gene TRBV29-1 combines with J gene TRBJ1-2; 7 bases fit TRBD1. CDR1 and CDR2 from the germline V gene are SQVTM and ANQGSEA. This CDR3 is built from 12 residues. J lost 4 bases, V lost 7 bases, and 6 bases had no gene match. The CDR3 nucleotides read TGCAGCGCAGGTACAGGGGCCTATGGCTACACCTTC. It translates to CSAGTGAYGYTF.

The V call is TRBV9, the J call TRBJ1-1; D unclear. The germline V gene has CDR1 SGDLS and CDR2 YYNGEE. Trimming took off 0 bases at V and 4 bases at J, with 7 bases between the two ends. The CDR3 extends over 13 amino acids. CDR3 protein: CASSVDQSTEAFF. The DNA of the CDR3 is TGTGCCAGCAGCGTAGACCAGAGCACTGAAGCTTTCTTT.

Worth noting for this clone: One end of the junction fails to match germline, which may point to a read error. This same CDR3 is encoded by further DNA sequences in the sample. The V and J genes are TRBV7-9 and TRBJ1-5, with D possibly being TRBD1 (6 bases). CDR1 and CDR2 from the germline V gene are SEHNR and FQNEAQ (reference sequence). The CDR3 loop spans 13 amino acids. CDR3 sequence: CASSLGGAQPQHF. The CDR3 DNA is TGTGCCAGTAGCTTAGGGGGGGCTCAGCCCCAGCATTTT.

The chain couples TRBV30 to TRBJ1-5; perhaps TRBD1 as D (5 bases). The CDR3 length is 16 residues. Germline lookup yields CDR1 GTSNPN and CDR2 SVGIG (reference sequence). V was cut by 0 bases and J by 7 bases, with 19 bases left in between. The CDR3 coding sequence is TGTGCCTGGAGTGTAGGGCGAGGGGCGCGCTGGCAGCCCCAGCATTTT. This sequence encodes CAWSVGRGARWQPQHF.

This chain connects TRBV10-3 to TRBJ1-5; maybe TRBD1 (5 bases). V lost 3 bases, J lost 7 bases, and 16 bases lay in between. The CDR3 runs 15 residues. CDR1 and CDR2 from the germline V gene are ENHRY and SYGVKD. In DNA, the CDR3 is TGTGCCATCAGTGAAGGGGCGGCAGGCGACCAGCCCCAGCATTTT. As protein: CAISEGAAGDQPQHF.

The chain employs TRBV14 and TRBJ2-5; no clear D. The germline V gene has CDR1 SGHDN and CDR2 FVKESK. V lost 0 bases and J 3 bases, leaving 8 bases between the germline ends. The CDR3 is 14 amino acids. The CDR3 DNA reads TGTGCCAGCAGCCAAGATACGGTCAAAGAGACCCAGTACTTC. Amino acids: CASSQDTVKETQYF.

This clone has more than one count but fewer than ten. This chain uses TRBV2 with TRBJ1-1; D ambiguous. V was trimmed by 5 bases and J by 3 bases, leaving 4 bases between them. The germline V gene encodes CDR1 SNHLY and CDR2 FYNNEI. The CDR3 length is 11 residues. The CDR3, as DNA: TGTGCCAGCAGTACCGACACTGAAGCTTTCTTT. It yields the protein CASSTDTEAFF.

This chain connects TRBV6-1 to TRBJ1-1, with D perhaps TRBD1 (5 bases). The germline V and J ends were trimmed by 6 bases and 0 bases, with 11 bases remaining between them. CDR3 length equals 14 residues. Germline CDR1 reads MNHNS; CDR2 reads SASEGT. CDR3 sequence (DNA): TGTGCCAGCAGGGGACCAGGCCTGAACACTGAAGCTTTCTTT. This translates into CASRGPGLNTEAFF.

The chain has TRBV30 and TRBJ1-6, with 7 positions matching TRBD1. Germline V CDR1 and CDR2: GTSNPN, SVGIG (reference sequence). V was pared by 1 base and J by 6 bases, with 12 bases of the junction left unmatched. The CDR3 loop spans 17 amino acids. DNA for the CDR3: TGTGCCTGGAGTGCCACCCGGGGGGGACAGCTTAATTCACCCCTCCACTTT. This codes for CAWSATRGGQLNSPLHF.

The chain combines TRBV2 with TRBJ1-2, with D possibly matching TRBD1 (5 bases). CDR3 length: 14 amino acids. With 3 bases removed from V and 4 bases from J, the gap between germline ends came to 12 bases. Germline values: CDR1 SNHLY, CDR2 FYNNEI. CDR3 region: CASSEQGSGYGYTF. The CDR3, as DNA: TGTGCCAGCAGTGAGCAGGGCTCGGGCTATGGCTACACCTTC.

The DNA of the CDR3 is TGCAGCGTTGAGGACGGGACTAGTAGGGGCTACACCTTC. Amino acid sequence: CSVEDGTSRGYTF. The chain uses TRBV29-1 and TRBJ1-2, with D perhaps matching TRBD1 (5 bases). The CDR3 is made up of 13 amino acids. Deletions cut 3 bases from V and 8 bases from J, with 16 bases between. Germline CDR1 is SQVTM and CDR2 is ANQGSEA.